Here is one T cell receptor (beta chain) with its context. The source of the sample is a study of Ad26.COV2.S vaccination and SARS-CoV-2 variants. Whole-study context: Ad26.COV2.S shots went into the muscle once or twice, 56 days apart.

Noted treatment: 15 to 20 received Ad26.COV2.S at low or high dose, single or two shots; about 5 received placebo; per-sample allocation not given. Samples analyzed were those drawn on day 63 after the first vaccine or placebo injection. Measured with immunoSEQ multiplex PCR; TCRdb has only the in-frame clones, and not every one. Altogether a few hundred thousand clones are present, 88% being singletons, with the ten largest covering approximately 4%. V lost 5 bases and J lost 6, with 12 bases in between. The CDR3 covers 14 residues. Germline values: CDR1 KGHDR, CDR2 SFDVKD. The V and J genes are TRBV24-1 and TRBJ2-2; D is perhaps TRBD2 (6 bases). The sequence was collected from a person aged 18-60 years who received the Ad26.COV2.S COVID-19 vaccine or a placebo. The sample was peripheral blood, taken in a trial of Ad26.COV2.S vaccine versus placebo. In nucleotides, the CDR3 is TGTGCCACCAGTGCCGCTTGGGAGGCCGGGGAGCTGTTTTTT. Residues: CATSAAWEAGELFF.